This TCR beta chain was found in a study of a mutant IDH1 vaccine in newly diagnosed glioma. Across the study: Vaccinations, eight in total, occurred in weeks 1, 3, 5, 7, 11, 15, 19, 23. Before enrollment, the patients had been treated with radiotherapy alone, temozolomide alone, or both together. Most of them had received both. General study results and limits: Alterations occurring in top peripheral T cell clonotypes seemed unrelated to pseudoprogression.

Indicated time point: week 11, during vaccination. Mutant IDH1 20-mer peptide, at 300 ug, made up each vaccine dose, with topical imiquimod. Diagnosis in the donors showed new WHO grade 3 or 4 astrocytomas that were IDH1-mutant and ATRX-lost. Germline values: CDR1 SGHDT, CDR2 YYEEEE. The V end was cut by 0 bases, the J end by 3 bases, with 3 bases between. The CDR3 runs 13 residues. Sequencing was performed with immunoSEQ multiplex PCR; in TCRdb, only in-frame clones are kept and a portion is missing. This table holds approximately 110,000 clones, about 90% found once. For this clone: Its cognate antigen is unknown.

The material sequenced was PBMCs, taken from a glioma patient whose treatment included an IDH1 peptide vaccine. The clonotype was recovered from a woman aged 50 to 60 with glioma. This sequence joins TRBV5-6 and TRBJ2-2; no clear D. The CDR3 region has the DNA TGTGCCAGCAGCTTGGCCTACACCGGGGAGCTGTTTTTT. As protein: CASSLAYTGELFF.